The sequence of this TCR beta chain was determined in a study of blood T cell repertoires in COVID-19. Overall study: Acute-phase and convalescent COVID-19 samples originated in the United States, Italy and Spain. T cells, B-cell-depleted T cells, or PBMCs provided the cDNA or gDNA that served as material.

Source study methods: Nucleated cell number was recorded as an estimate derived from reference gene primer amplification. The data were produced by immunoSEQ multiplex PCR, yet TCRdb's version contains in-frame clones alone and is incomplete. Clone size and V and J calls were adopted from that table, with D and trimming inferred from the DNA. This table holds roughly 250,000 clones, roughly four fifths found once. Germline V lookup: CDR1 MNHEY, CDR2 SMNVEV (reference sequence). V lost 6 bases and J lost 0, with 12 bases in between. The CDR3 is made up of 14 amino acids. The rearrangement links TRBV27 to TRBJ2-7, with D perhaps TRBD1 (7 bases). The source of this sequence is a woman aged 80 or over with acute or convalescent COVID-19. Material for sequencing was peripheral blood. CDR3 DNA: TGTGCCAGCAGCTGGAGGGACAGCTCCTACGAGCAGTACTTC. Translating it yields CASSWRDSSYEQYF.